In its sample, the clone carrying this T cell receptor (beta chain) was seen once. Its antigen is as yet unknown. The source of the sample is a study of cytomegalovirus exposure and HLA in healthy donors. General observations from the study: A further, later analysis showed that HLA-associated TCR beta chains (compared with equally common others) were more clonally expanded. In a later analysis, at a false discovery rate of 0.05, approximately 18,000 TCR beta sequences were associated with HLA alleles.

The CDR3 has 15 amino acids. V lost 0 bases, J lost 2 bases, and 10 bases lay in between. Looked up from germline, CDR1 is SGHTS and CDR2 is YDEGEE. The PCR contained 60 Vbeta and 13 Jbeta primers. Produced via immunoSEQ multiplex PCR; TCRdb's table is partial and in-frame only. The sample yields 85,000 to 110,000 clones, around 82% seen once. The TCR comes from a woman younger than 35 in good health and CMV-seropositive. V gene TRBV5-8 combines with J gene TRBJ2-3; possible D gene TRBD2, 5 bases. The specimen was PBMCs. The CDR3: CASSLAGYNTDTQYF. The CDR3, as DNA: TGTGCCAGCAGCTTGGCGGGGTATAACACAGATACGCAGTATTTT.